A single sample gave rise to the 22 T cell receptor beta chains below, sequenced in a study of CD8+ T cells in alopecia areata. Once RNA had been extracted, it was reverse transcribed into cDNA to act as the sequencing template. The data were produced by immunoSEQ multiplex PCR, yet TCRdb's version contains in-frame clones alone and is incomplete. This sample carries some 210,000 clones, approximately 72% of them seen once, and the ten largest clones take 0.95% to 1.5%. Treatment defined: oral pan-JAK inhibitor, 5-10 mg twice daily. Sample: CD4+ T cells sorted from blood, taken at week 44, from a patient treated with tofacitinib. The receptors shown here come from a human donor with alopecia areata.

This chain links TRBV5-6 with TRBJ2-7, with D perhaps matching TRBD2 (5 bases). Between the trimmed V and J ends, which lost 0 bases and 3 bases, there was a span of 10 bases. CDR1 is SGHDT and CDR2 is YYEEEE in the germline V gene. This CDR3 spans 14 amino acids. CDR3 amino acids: CASSLGGRSYEQYF. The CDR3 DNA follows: TGTGCCAGCAGCTTGGGTGGGAGAAGCTACGAGCAGTACTTC. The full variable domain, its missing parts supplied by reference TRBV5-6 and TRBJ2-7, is DAGVTQSPTHLIKTRGQQVTLRCSPKSGHDTVSWYQQALGQGPQFIFQYYEEEERQRGNFPDRFSGHQFPNYSSELNVNALLLGDSALYLCASSLGGRSYEQYFGPGTRLTVT.

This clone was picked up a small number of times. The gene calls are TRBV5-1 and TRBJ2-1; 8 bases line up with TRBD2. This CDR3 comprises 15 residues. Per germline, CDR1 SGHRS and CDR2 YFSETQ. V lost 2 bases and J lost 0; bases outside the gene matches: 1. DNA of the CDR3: TGCGCCAGCAGCTTCGGGGGGGCCTCCTACAATGAGCAGTTCTTC. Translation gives CASSFGGASYNEQFF.

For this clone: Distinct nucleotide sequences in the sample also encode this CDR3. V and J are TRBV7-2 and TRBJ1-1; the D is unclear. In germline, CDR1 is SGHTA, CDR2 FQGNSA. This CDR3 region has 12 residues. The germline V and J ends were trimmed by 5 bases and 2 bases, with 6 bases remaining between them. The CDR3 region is CASSRENTEAFF. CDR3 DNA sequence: TGTGCCAGCAGCAGGGAAAACACTGAAGCTTTCTTT.

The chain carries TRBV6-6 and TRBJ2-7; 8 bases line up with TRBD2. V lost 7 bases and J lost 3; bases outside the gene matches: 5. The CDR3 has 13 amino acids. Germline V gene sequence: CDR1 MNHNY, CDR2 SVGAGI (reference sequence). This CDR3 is CASTGAGDYEQYF. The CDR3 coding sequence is TGTGCCAGCACCGGAGCGGGAGACTACGAGCAGTACTTC.

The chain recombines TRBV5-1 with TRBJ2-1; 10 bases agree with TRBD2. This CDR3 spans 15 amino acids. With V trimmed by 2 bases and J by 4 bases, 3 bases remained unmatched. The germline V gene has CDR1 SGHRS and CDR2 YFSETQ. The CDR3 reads CASSFSGGSYNEQFF. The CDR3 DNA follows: TGCGCCAGCAGCTTTAGCGGGGGGTCGTACAATGAGCAGTTCTTC.

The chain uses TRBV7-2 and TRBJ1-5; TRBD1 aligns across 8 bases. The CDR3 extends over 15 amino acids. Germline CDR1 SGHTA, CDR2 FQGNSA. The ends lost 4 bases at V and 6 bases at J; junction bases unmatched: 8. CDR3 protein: CASSSTSTGAQPQHF. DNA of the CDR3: TGTGCCAGCAGCTCGACGTCGACAGGGGCTCAGCCCCAGCATTTT.

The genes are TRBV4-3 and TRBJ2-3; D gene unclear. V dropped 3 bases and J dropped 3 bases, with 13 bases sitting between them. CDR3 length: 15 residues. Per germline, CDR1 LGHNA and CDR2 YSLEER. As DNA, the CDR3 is TGCGCCAGCAGCCATAACAACGGCCTAACAGATACGCAGTATTTT. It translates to CASSHNNGLTDTQYF.

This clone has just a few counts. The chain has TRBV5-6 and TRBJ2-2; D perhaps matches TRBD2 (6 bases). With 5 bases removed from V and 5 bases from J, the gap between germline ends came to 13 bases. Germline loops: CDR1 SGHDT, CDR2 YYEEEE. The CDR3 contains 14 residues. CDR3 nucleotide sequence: TGTGCCAGCAGTCGGGGGTTAGTTACCGGGGAGCTGTTTTTT. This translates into CASSRGLVTGELFF.

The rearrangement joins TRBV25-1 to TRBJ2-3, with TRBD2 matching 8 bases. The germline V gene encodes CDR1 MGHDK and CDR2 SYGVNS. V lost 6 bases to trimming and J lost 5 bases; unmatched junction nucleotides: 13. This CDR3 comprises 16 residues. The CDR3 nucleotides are TGTGCCAGCAGCGAGAGCGGGGGAGCTTGGGGAGATACGCAGTATTTT. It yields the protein CASSESGGAWGDTQYF.

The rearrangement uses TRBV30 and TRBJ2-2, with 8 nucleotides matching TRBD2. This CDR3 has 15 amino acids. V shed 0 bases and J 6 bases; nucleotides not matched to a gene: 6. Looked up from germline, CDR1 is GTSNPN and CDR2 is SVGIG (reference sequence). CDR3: CAWSVKSSGAGELFF. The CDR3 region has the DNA TGTGCCTGGAGTGTAAAGAGTAGCGGGGCCGGGGAGCTGTTTTTT.

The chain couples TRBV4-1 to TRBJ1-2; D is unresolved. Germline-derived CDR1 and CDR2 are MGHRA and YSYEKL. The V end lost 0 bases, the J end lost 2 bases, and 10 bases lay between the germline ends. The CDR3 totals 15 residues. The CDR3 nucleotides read TGCGCCAGCAGCCAAGACTACGTAGACAACTATGGCTACACCTTC. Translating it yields CASSQDYVDNYGYTF.

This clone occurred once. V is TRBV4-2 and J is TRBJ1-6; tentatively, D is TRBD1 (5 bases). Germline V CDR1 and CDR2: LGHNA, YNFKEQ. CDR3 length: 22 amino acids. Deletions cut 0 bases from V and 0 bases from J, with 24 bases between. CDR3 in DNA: TGTGCCAGCAGCCAAGATGAGAGAACAGGACTAAGCCGAAGCTCCTATAATTCACCCCTCCACTTT. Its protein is CASSQDERTGLSRSSYNSPLHF.

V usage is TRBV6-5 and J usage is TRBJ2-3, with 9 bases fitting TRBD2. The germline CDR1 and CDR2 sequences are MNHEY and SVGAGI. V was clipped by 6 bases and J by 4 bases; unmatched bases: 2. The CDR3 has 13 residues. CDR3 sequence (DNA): TGTGCCAGCAGGGGCGGGGGGGCAGATACGCAGTATTTT. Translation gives CASRGGGADTQYF.

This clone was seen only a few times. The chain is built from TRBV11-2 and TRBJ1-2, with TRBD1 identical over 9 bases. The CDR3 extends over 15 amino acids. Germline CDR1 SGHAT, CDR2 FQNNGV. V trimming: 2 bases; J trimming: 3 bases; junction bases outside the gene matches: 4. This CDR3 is CASSLWGQGDYGYTF. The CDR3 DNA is TGTGCCAGCAGCTTATGGGGACAGGGTGACTATGGCTACACCTTC.

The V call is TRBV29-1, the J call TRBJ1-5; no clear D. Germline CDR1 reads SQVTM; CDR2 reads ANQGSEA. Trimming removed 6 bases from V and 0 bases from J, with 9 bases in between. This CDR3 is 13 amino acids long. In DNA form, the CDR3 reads TGCAGCGTATTGGTAAATAGCAATCAGCCCCAGCATTTT. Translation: CSVLVNSNQPQHF. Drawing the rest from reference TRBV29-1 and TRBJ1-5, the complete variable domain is SAVISQKPSRDICQRGTSLTIQCQVDSQVTMMFWYRQQPGQSLTLIATANQGSEATYESGFVIDKFPISRPNLTFSTLTVSNMSPEDSSIYLCSVLVNSNQPQHFGDGTRLSIL.

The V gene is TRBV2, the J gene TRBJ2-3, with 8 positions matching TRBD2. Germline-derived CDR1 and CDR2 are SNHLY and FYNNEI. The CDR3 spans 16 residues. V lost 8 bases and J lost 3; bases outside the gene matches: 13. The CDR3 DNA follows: TGTGCCAGCTCCCCGGGGGGGGCTACCCCGACAGATACGCAGTATTTT. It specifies CASSPGGATPTDTQYF.

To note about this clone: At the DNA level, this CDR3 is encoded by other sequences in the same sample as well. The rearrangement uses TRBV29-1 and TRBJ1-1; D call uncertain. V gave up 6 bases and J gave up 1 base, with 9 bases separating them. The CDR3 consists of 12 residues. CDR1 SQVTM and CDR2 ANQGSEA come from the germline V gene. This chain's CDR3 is CSVLTGNTEAFF. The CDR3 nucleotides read TGCAGCGTCCTGACGGGGAACACTGAAGCTTTCTTT.

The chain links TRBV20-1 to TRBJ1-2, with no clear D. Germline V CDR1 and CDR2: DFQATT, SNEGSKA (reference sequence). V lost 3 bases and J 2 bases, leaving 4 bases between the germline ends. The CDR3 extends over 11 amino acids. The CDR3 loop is CSASWNYGYTF. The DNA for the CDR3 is TGCAGTGCTAGTTGGAACTATGGCTACACCTTC.

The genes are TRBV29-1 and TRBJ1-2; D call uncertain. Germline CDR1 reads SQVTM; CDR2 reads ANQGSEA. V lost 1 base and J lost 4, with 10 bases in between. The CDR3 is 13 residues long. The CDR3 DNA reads TGCAGCGTTGAAGTATCAGGAGGCTATGGCTACACCTTC. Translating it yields CSVEVSGGYGYTF.

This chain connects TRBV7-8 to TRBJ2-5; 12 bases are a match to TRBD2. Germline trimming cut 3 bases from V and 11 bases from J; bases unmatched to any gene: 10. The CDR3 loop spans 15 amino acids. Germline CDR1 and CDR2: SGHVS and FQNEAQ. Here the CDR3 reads CASSLLAGGLGEQYF. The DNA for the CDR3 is TGTGCCAGCAGCTTGCTAGCGGGGGGGCTAGGAGAGCAGTACTTC.

CDR3 DNA: TGTGCCAGCAGCCTAAGCGGGGGGCTGTCCTACGAGCAGTACTTC. This encodes CASSLSGGLSYEQYF. The rearrangement joins TRBV7-2 to TRBJ2-7, with TRBD2 matching over 9 bases. The CDR3 runs 15 residues. After removal of 5 bases from V and 1 base from J, the junction contained 6 bases not matched to a gene. Germline V lookup: CDR1 SGHTA, CDR2 FQGNSA.

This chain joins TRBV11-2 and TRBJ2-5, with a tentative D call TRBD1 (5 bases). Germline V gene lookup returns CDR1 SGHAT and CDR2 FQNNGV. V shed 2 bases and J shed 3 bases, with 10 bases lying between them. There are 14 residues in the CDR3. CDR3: CASSLYDSEETQYF. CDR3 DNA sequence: TGTGCCAGCAGCTTATATGACAGCGAAGAGACCCAGTACTTC.